The 27 T cell receptor beta chains given below trace back to one sample, sequenced in a study of CD8+CD57+ T cells in acquired aplastic anemia. Only patients with CD8+CD57+ cell expansion on flow cytometry were chosen for sequencing. Genomic DNA acted as the template from which TCR beta VDJ combination and CDR3 sequence profiling were carried out. In TCRdb, the reads were re-called with MiXCR into one record per CDR3 protein. The sample gives hundreds of thousands of distinct CDR3 sequences, less than 35% of which show up once; less than 0.85% is in the top ten. The sequencing input was sorted CD4+, CD8+, or CD8+CD57+ T cells (not recorded which) from PBMCs. The receptors stem from a human donor with aplastic anemia.

This sequence joins TRBV15 and TRBJ2-3; TRBD2 matches 14 bases. Germline V gene data show CDR1 as LNHNV and CDR2 as YYDKDF (reference sequence). The CDR3 loop spans 12 amino acids. V gave up 11 bases and J gave up 9 bases; unmatched junction bases: 4. The CDR3 spells CAPGLAGDTQYF. As DNA, the CDR3 is TGTGCCCCGGGACTAGCGGGGGACACGCAGTATTTT.

The sample holds many counts of this clonotype. The chain combines TRBV10-3 with TRBJ2-7; the D gene is possibly TRBD1 (6 bases). Per germline, CDR1 ENHRY and CDR2 SYGVKD. Between the trimmed V and J ends, which lost 0 bases and 2 bases, there was a span of 11 bases. CDR3 length: 15 amino acids. CDR3 in DNA: TGTGCCATCAGTGAGTCGACTGGACAGACCTACGAGCAGTACTTC. It is translated as CAISESTGQTYEQYF.

This clonotype was picked up many times. The rearrangement links TRBV2 to TRBJ1-1; the D gene is possibly TRBD1 (6 bases). Trimming shortened V by 6 bases and J by 7 bases, and 9 bases separated the two germline ends. CDR3 length equals 11 residues. Germline loops: CDR1 SNHLY, CDR2 FYNNEI. The DNA of the CDR3 is TGTGCCAGCAGAGGACAGCTTGAAGCTTTCTTT. Its protein is CASRGQLEAFF.

This clonotype was observed at least ten times. V is TRBV7-6 and J is TRBJ1-3; D is undetermined. Germline V gene sequence: CDR1 SGHVS, CDR2 FNYEAQ. V was trimmed by 5 bases and J by 4 bases, leaving 12 bases between them. The CDR3 is 14 amino acids. Here the CDR3 reads CASSPREPGNTIYF. As DNA, the CDR3 is TGTGCCAGCAGCCCACGGGAGCCCGGAAACACCATATATTTT.

This clonotype was counted at least ten times. The genes are TRBV2 and TRBJ1-5, with TRBD1 matching over 11 bases. The CDR3 consists of 15 residues. The junction had 6 bases not matched to a gene; V was cut back by 8 bases and J by 3 bases. Germline V gives CDR1 SNHLY, CDR2 FYNNEI. CDR3 nucleotide sequence: TGTGCCAGCGGGAGGGACAGGGGGAACAATCAGCCCCAGCATTTT. Protein sequence: CASGRDRGNNQPQHF.

This clonotype was seen repeatedly, ten times or more. This chain connects TRBV19 to TRBJ1-3, with D hard to call. CDR3 size: 16 residues. Germline V CDR1 and CDR2: LNHDA, SQIVND (reference sequence). V lost 5 bases, J lost 0 bases, and 14 bases lay in between. The CDR3 bases are TGTGCCAGTAGTGACGGGAGGACTAGCTCTGGAAACACCATATATTTT. Translating gives CASSDGRTSSGNTIYF.

This clonotype has ten or more counts. The rearrangement uses TRBV5-1 and TRBJ2-7, with 8 positions matching TRBD2. Germline V lookup: CDR1 SGHRS, CDR2 YFSETQ. This CDR3 has 13 residues. The V and J ends lost 5 bases and 4 bases, in that order; junction bases with no gene match: 5. For the CDR3, the DNA is TGCGCCAGCAGGGAAGCGGGAGCTTACGAGCAGTACTTC. It encodes CASREAGAYEQYF.

This clonotype has only a few counts. The chain has TRBV12-3 or TRBV12-4 and TRBJ1-5, with a weak D call TRBD1 (6 bases). The CDR3 runs 13 residues. The germline V and J ends were trimmed by 3 bases and 5 bases, with 8 bases remaining between them. The CDR3 nucleotides are TGTGCCAGCAGTTTTCAGGGGTATCAGCCCCAGCATTTT. Protein sequence: CASSFQGYQPQHF.

The V and J genes are TRBV12-3 or TRBV12-4 and TRBJ2-7; the match to TRBD1 covers 8 bases. The CDR3 contains 14 residues. With V trimmed by 6 bases and J by 3 bases, 7 bases remained unmatched. The CDR3 region is CASRDVTGGYEQYF. The CDR3 DNA reads as TGTGCCAGCAGGGACGTTACAGGGGGCTACGAGCAGTACTTC.

This clonotype has more than one count but fewer than ten. The J gene is TRBJ2-3, the V gene TRBV20-1; no clear D. Germline CDR1 reads DFQATT; CDR2 reads SNEGSKA (reference sequence). With 3 bases removed from V and 0 bases from J, the gap between germline ends came to 10 bases. The CDR3 is 14 residues long. The CDR3 region is CSARAEKSTDTQYF. The CDR3 nucleotides are TGCAGTGCTAGGGCGGAGAAAAGCACAGATACGCAGTATTTT.

This clonotype was seen a few times. The rearrangement links TRBV7-8 to TRBJ2-2; 9 nucleotides match TRBD1. The germline V gene encodes CDR1 SGHVS and CDR2 FQNEAQ. The length of the CDR3 is 17 residues. J gave up 2 bases and V 5 bases, and 9 bases lay outside the gene matches. DNA of the CDR3: TGTGCCAGCAGCCCGGGTCGGACAGGGGTAAACACCGGGGAGCTGTTTTTT. As protein: CASSPGRTGVNTGELFF. Variable domain in full (rest from reference TRBV7-8 and TRBJ2-2): GAGVSQSPRYKVAKRGQDVALRCDPISGHVSLFWYQQALGQGPEFLTYFQNEAQLDKSGLPSDRFFAERPEGSVSTLKIQRTQQEDSAVYLCASSPGRTGVNTGELFFGEGSRLTVL.

This clonotype was recorded many times. V gene TRBV7-9 combines with J gene TRBJ1-6; no definite D call. Germline CDR1 reads SEHNR; CDR2 reads FQNEAQ (reference sequence). Trimming shortened V by 2 bases and J by 6 bases, and 8 bases separated the two germline ends. The CDR3 length is 14 residues. Here the CDR3 reads CASSLLRGNSPLHF. The CDR3 DNA follows: TGTGCCAGCAGCTTACTGCGGGGTAATTCACCCCTCCACTTT.

This clonotype was seen a few times. V is TRBV30 and J is TRBJ1-1; D unresolved. V dropped 4 bases and J dropped 3 bases, with 9 bases sitting between them. CDR3 size: 12 residues. In germline, CDR1 is GTSNPN, CDR2 SVGIG (reference sequence). The CDR3 nucleotides are TGTGCCTGGACCATAGGCGACACTGAAGCTTTCTTT. It codes for CAWTIGDTEAFF.

The sample holds many counts of this clonotype. The chain is built from TRBV2 and TRBJ2-5; TRBD1 matches 7 bases. The CDR3 is made up of 12 amino acids. Per germline, CDR1 SNHLY and CDR2 FYNNEI. Trimming at V came to 3 bases and at J to 5 bases, leaving 0 bases not matched to a gene. The CDR3 DNA reads as TGTGCCAGCAGTGACAGGGGGGAGACCCAGTACTTC. It codes for CASSDRGETQYF.

This clonotype was counted only a few times. The chain recombines TRBV2 with TRBJ2-3; either TRBD1 or TRBD2 may fit D (5 bases each). The CDR3 contains 15 residues. Per germline, CDR1 SNHLY and CDR2 FYNNEI. V lost 6 bases, J lost 4 bases, and 17 bases lay in between. As DNA, the CDR3 is TGTGCCAGCAGGACTATGGCAGGGAAGGCAGATACGCAGTATTTT. Encoded protein: CASRTMAGKADTQYF. Full variable domain (missing parts from reference TRBV2 and TRBJ2-3): EPEVTQTPSHQVTQMGQEVILRCVPISNHLYFYWYRQILGQKVEFLVSFYNNEISEKSEIFDDQFSVERPDGSNFTLKIRSTKLEDSAMYFCASRTMAGKADTQYFGPGTRLTVL.

At least ten counts were recorded for this clonotype. This chain connects TRBV9 to TRBJ2-7; TRBD1 matches at 8 bases. Germline assignment: CDR1 SGDLS and CDR2 YYNGEE. CDR3 size: 14 residues. The trim removed 3 bases at V and 6 bases at J, leaving 8 bases unmatched. This CDR3 reads CASSARDRLGEQYF. The CDR3 bases are TGTGCCAGCAGCGCCCGGGACAGGTTGGGCGAGCAGTACTTC.

This clonotype was detected many times. The CDR3 here is CASSFLGASYEQYF. The CDR3 DNA sequence: TGTGCCAGCAGCTTCCTTGGGGCCTCCTACGAGCAGTACTTC. This sequence joins TRBV7-2 and TRBJ2-7; perhaps TRBD1 as D (5 bases). The CDR3 spans 14 residues. Trimming took off 3 bases at V and 0 bases at J, with 9 bases between the two ends. Germline loops: CDR1 SGHTA, CDR2 FQGNSA.

V is TRBV11-1 and J is TRBJ1-6; TRBD1 is a possible D gene (5 bases). CDR3 length equals 17 residues. V lost 5 bases, J lost 7 bases, and 21 bases lay in between. The V gene's germline CDR1 is SGHAT and CDR2 FQDESV (reference sequence). CDR3 loop: CASSPTPRGPWNSPLHF. For the CDR3, the DNA is TGTGCCAGCAGCCCGACCCCCCGGGGCCCTTGGAATTCACCCCTCCACTTT.

This clonotype came up a few times. The chain uses TRBV5-1 and TRBJ2-7, with D perhaps being TRBD1 or TRBD2 (5 bases each). The germline V gene has CDR1 SGHRS and CDR2 YFSETQ. Trimming left V 4 bases short and J 3 bases short, with 23 bases between. CDR3 length equals 17 residues. The CDR3 DNA is TGCGCCAGCAGCCCCGCCAGGGAGACCTTATCTCTCTACGAGCAGTACTTC. Translated, it gives CASSPARETLSLYEQYF.

The rearrangement joins TRBV2 to TRBJ1-4; tentatively, D is TRBD1 (5 bases). Trimming removed 5 bases at V and 7 bases at J, with 14 bases between. CDR3 length: 14 amino acids. Germline loops: CDR1 SNHLY, CDR2 FYNNEI. CDR3 in DNA: TGTGCCAGCAGTCGACGGGGCTCAGGTGAAAAACTGTTTTTT. It is translated as CASSRRGSGEKLFF.

This clonotype was counted ten times or more. The chain employs TRBV6-1 and TRBJ1-6, with D maybe TRBD1 (5 bases). Per the germline V gene, CDR1 is MNHNS and CDR2 is SASEGT. Trimming took off 6 bases at V and 7 bases at J, with 13 bases between the two ends. The CDR3 extends over 14 amino acids. CDR3 in amino acids: CASRAGSNNSPLHF. The DNA for the CDR3 is TGTGCCAGCAGGGCAGGGTCGAACAATTCACCCCTCCACTTT.

This clonotype was counted many times. The rearrangement uses TRBV20-1 and TRBJ1-2; D gene uncertain. The length of the CDR3 is 12 residues. V lost 1 base and J lost 4, with 7 bases in between. Germline V gene sequence: CDR1 DFQATT, CDR2 SNEGSKA (reference sequence). The CDR3 spells CSARGLTYGYTF. The CDR3, as DNA: TGCAGTGCTAGAGGGCTGACCTATGGCTACACCTTC.

In this sample, this clonotype turned up a few times. J is TRBJ2-7 and V is TRBV19; a weak D match, TRBD1 (6 bases). The CDR3 has 13 amino acids. Trimming cost V 6 bases and J 1 base, with 10 bases left between them. Germline CDR1 LNHDA, CDR2 SQIVND (reference sequence). CDR3 in DNA: TGTGCCAGTAGAGGGACACTATCCTACGAGCAGTACTTC. It is translated as CASRGTLSYEQYF.

In its sample, this clonotype was seen many times. The rearrangement uses TRBV7-9 and TRBJ2-2; 7 bases are a match to TRBD1. The J segment lost 4 bases and the V segment lost 5 bases, leaving 4 bases of the junction unmatched. Per germline, CDR1 SEHNR and CDR2 FQNEAQ (reference sequence). The CDR3 runs to 14 residues. CDR3 nucleotides: TGTGCCAGCAGCCTCCGGGACAGCACCGGGGAGCTGTTTTTT. Translating it yields CASSLRDSTGELFF.

At least ten counts were recorded for this clonotype. This rearrangement joins TRBV6-1 to TRBJ2-7; no clear D gene. Trimming took off 0 bases at V and 2 bases at J, with 2 bases between the two ends. The CDR3 is 12 amino acids. CDR1 and CDR2 from the germline V gene are MNHNS and SASEGT. The CDR3 sequence is CASSEATYEQYF. The CDR3 nucleotides read TGTGCCAGCAGTGAAGCGACCTACGAGCAGTACTTC.

The sample holds a few counts of this clonotype. This sequence joins TRBV9 and TRBJ2-5, with a tentative D call TRBD2 (6 bases). In germline, CDR1 is SGDLS, CDR2 YYNGEE. The CDR3 has 12 residues. V dropped 4 bases and J dropped 7 bases, with 11 bases sitting between them. The CDR3 loop reads CASSKAGGTQYF. CDR3 DNA sequence: TGTGCCAGCAGCAAAGCGGGTGGGACCCAGTACTTC.

Only a few counts were recorded for this clonotype. V gene TRBV20-1 combines with J gene TRBJ2-1; 9 nucleotides align to TRBD2. CDR1 is DFQATT and CDR2 is SNEGSKA in the germline V gene (reference sequence). The CDR3 is 14 amino acids. Trimming removed 6 bases from V and 6 bases from J; junction bases left unmatched: 9. The CDR3 loop reads CSATRSGRGNEQFF. CDR3 coding DNA: TGCAGTGCCACTCGTAGCGGGAGAGGCAATGAGCAGTTCTTC.